The 14 T cell receptor beta chains below were found in one sample sequenced in a study of CD8+CD57+ T cells in acquired aplastic anemia. Patients sequenced had flow cytometry evidence of CD8+CD57+ cell expansion. The template used for profiling TCR beta VDJ and CDR3 was genomic DNA. MiXCR, run by TCRdb on the reads, gives a single entry per CDR3 protein. The profile shows 450,000 to 600,000 distinct CDR3 sequences, about a third of them singletons. Sequencing was performed on sorted CD4+, CD8+, or CD8+CD57+ T cells (not recorded which) from PBMCs. Receptors originate from a human donor with aplastic anemia.

The V and J genes are TRBV27 and TRBJ2-3; TRBD2 agrees at 10 bases. The trim removed 1 base at V and 4 bases at J, leaving 2 bases unmatched. The length of the CDR3 is 15 residues. Per germline, CDR1 MNHEY and CDR2 SMNVEV (reference sequence). CDR3 bases: TGTGCCAGCAGTTTATATCTAGCGGGAGCAGATACGCAGTATTTT. It encodes CASSLYLAGADTQYF.

The rearrangement joins TRBV4-3 to TRBJ1-1; 7 bases map to TRBD1. Germline trimming cut 3 bases from V and 1 base from J; bases unmatched to any gene: 2. The germline CDR1 and CDR2 sequences are LGHNA and YSLEER. This CDR3 region has 14 residues. For the CDR3, the DNA is TGCGCCAGCAGCCAGCGACAGGGGAACACTGAAGCTTTCTTT. This encodes CASSQRQGNTEAFF.

Turning to this clonotype: At one boundary the junction diverges from the germline segment, which might be a read error. The chain joins TRBV7-6 to TRBJ1-3; no firm D call. The CDR3 loop spans 13 amino acids. Per germline, CDR1 SGHVS and CDR2 FNYEAQ. The CDR3 nucleotides read TGTGCCAGCAGCTTGCCCCAAGGAAGCACCATATATTTT. This translates into CASSLPQGSTIYF.

This chain joins TRBV7-6 and TRBJ2-7, with D perhaps TRBD1 (5 bases). The CDR3 runs to 13 residues. The V gene lost 5 bases and the J gene lost 5 bases, with 13 bases spanning the gap. CDR1 is SGHVS, CDR2 FNYEAQ, per germline. The CDR3 sequence: CASSPQGAHEQYF. CDR3 nucleotide sequence: TGTGCCAGCAGCCCGCAGGGCGCCCACGAGCAGTACTTC. Supplemented by reference TRBV7-6 and TRBJ2-7, the full variable domain reads GAGVSQSPRYKVTKRGQDVALRCDPISGHVSLYWYRQALGQGPEFLTYFNYEAQQDKSGLPNDRFSAERPEGSISTLTIQRTEQRDSAMYRCASSPQGAHEQYFGPGTRLTVT.

This rearrangement joins TRBV9 to TRBJ2-1; TRBD2 aligns across 13 bases. After removal of 0 bases from V and 4 bases from J, the junction contained 1 base not matched to a gene. Germline CDR1 is SGDLS and CDR2 is YYNGEE. CDR3 length: 16 amino acids. CDR3 nucleotide sequence: TGTGCCAGCAGCGTAGCGACTAGCGGGGGGTACAATGAGCAGTTCTTC. It codes for CASSVATSGGYNEQFF.

CDR3 loop: CATSDRDTGELFF. The CDR3 DNA is TGTGCCACCAGTGACCGAGACACCGGGGAGCTGTTTTTT. The chain employs TRBV24-1 and TRBJ2-2; D is undetermined. This CDR3 comprises 13 residues. Trimming stripped 4 bases from V and 3 bases from J, with 5 bases between. From germline, CDR1 is KGHDR and CDR2 SFDVKD.

Many counts were recorded for this clonotype. This chain connects TRBV2 to TRBJ2-1, with 7 bases that match TRBD2. V lost 5 bases and J lost 8; bases outside the gene matches: 9. The CDR3 has 14 residues. Germline V gene lookup returns CDR1 SNHLY and CDR2 FYNNEI. CDR3: CASSFGVSGYEQFF. CDR3 DNA: TGTGCCAGCAGTTTTGGGGTTAGCGGGTATGAGCAGTTCTTC.

A few counts support this clonotype. The CDR3 DNA reads as TGTGCCAGCAGTGAATTGAGCGGGGGAGCCCTCACCACCGGGGAGCTGTTTTTT. It encodes CASSELSGGALTTGELFF. The chain couples TRBV2 to TRBJ2-2; 8 bases fit TRBD2. The V gene end was trimmed by 2 bases and the J gene end by 4 bases; junction bases not matched to a gene: 12. The germline V gene encodes CDR1 SNHLY and CDR2 FYNNEI. The CDR3 consists of 18 residues.

This clonotype occurred a few times. The chain couples TRBV30 to TRBJ1-5, with D uncertain. There are 12 residues in the CDR3. The ends were cut back, 2 bases at V and 7 bases at J, with 9 bases in the middle. Germline assignment: CDR1 GTSNPN and CDR2 SVGIG (reference sequence). CDR3 region: CAWSQGFQPQHF. Here the CDR3 DNA reads TGTGCCTGGAGTCAAGGGTTCCAGCCCCAGCATTTT.

This clonotype has ten or more counts. The chain is built from TRBV6-5 and TRBJ1-6, with D tentatively TRBD1 (5 bases). The CDR3 sequence is 15 residues long. Trimming cost V 2 bases and J 8 bases, with 13 bases left between them. CDR1 is MNHEY, CDR2 SVGAGI, per germline. The CDR3 sequence: CASSYANEGDSPLHF. CDR3 DNA sequence: TGTGCCAGCAGTTACGCAAACGAAGGGGATTCACCCCTCCACTTT.

This clonotype was recorded at least ten times. The chain uses TRBV7-6 and TRBJ1-5; D remains unclear. Trimming took 2 bases from V and 6 from J, leaving 8 bases between them. The CDR3 runs to 13 residues. Looked up from germline, CDR1 is SGHVS and CDR2 is FNYEAQ. CDR3 nucleotide sequence: TGTGCCAGCAGCTTAACACGAGGTCAGCCCCAGCATTTT. It is translated as CASSLTRGQPQHF. Variable domain in full (rest from reference TRBV7-6 and TRBJ1-5): GAGVSQSPRYKVTKRGQDVALRCDPISGHVSLYWYRQALGQGPEFLTYFNYEAQQDKSGLPNDRFSAERPEGSISTLTIQRTEQRDSAMYRCASSLTRGQPQHFGDGTRLSIL.

The sample holds a few counts of this clonotype. The J gene is TRBJ2-3, the V gene TRBV2; D is possibly TRBD2 (6 bases). With 5 bases removed from V and 7 bases from J, the gap between germline ends came to 16 bases. In germline, CDR1 is SNHLY, CDR2 FYNNEI. The CDR3 extends over 14 amino acids. The CDR3 loop reads CASSRRENSNTQYF. The DNA of the CDR3 is TGTGCCAGCAGTCGCCGGGAGAACTCAAATACGCAGTATTTT.

This clonotype was recorded only once. Since a much larger clone is just one base distant, this may be a read error. This sequence joins TRBV6-1 and TRBJ1-6; D uncertain. Germline lookup yields CDR1 MNHNS and CDR2 SASEGT. Trimming removed 4 bases from V and 6 bases from J, with 10 bases in between. This CDR3 region has 14 residues. This CDR3 is CASSVGGPNSPLHF. DNA of the CDR3: TGTGCCAGCAGTGTCGGCGGACCTAATTCACCCCTCCACTTT.

This clonotype was detected ten times or more. J is TRBJ1-5 and V is TRBV7-8; no clear D. Germline V gene sequence: CDR1 SGHVS, CDR2 FQNEAQ. This CDR3 contains 15 residues. Between the trimmed V and J ends, which lost 5 bases and 1 base, there was a span of 12 bases. The DNA for the CDR3 is TGTGCCAGCAGCCCAGCGGGCCGAAGCAATCAGCCCCAGCATTTT. Amino acids: CASSPAGRSNQPQHF.